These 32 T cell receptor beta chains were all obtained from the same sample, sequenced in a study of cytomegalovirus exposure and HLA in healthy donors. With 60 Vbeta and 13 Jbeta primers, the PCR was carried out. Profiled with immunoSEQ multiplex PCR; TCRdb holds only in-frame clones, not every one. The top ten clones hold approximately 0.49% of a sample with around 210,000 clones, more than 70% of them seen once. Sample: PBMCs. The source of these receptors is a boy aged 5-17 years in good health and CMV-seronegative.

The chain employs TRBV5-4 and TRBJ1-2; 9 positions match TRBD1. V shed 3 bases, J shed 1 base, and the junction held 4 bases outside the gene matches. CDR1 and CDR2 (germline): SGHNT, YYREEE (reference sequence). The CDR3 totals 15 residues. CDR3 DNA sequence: TGTGCCAGCAGCTCCCCGGGACAGGGTAACTATGGCTACACCTTC. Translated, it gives CASSSPGQGNYGYTF.

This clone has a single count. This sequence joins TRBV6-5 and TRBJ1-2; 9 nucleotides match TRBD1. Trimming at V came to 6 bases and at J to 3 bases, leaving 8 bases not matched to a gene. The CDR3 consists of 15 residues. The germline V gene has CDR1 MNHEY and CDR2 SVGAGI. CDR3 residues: CASRTTGGAHYGYTF. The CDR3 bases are TGTGCCAGCAGGACAACAGGGGGCGCACACTATGGCTACACCTTC.

The CDR3 DNA sequence: TGTGCCAGCAGCGTCGACAGGGGGCAGGGCTACACCTTC. The encoded protein is CASSVDRGQGYTF. The chain links TRBV9 to TRBJ1-2, with 10 positions matching TRBD1. After removal of 2 bases from V and 8 bases from J, the junction contained 3 bases not matched to a gene. CDR3 length: 13 amino acids. Looked up from germline, CDR1 is SGDLS and CDR2 is YYNGEE.

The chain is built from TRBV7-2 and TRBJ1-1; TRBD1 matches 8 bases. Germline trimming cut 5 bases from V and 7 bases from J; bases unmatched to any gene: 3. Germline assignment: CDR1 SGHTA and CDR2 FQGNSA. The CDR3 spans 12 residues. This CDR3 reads CASSIGTGEAFF. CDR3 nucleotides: TGTGCCAGCAGCATAGGGACAGGTGAAGCTTTCTTT.

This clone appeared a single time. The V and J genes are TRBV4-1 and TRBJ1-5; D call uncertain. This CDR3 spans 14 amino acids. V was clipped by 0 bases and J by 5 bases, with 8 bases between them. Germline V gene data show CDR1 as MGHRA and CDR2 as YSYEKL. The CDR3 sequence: CASSQDRLHQPQHF. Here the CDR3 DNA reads TGCGCCAGCAGCCAAGACAGGCTCCATCAGCCCCAGCATTTT.

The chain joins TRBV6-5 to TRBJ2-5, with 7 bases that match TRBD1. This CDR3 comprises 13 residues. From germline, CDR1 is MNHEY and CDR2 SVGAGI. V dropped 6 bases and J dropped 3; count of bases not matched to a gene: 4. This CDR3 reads CASSTGTEETQYF. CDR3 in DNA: TGTGCCAGCAGCACCGGGACAGAAGAGACCCAGTACTTC.

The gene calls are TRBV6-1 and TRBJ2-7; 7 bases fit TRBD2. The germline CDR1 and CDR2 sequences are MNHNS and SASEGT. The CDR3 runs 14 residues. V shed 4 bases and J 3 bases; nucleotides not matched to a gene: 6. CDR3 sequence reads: CASSGSGDIYEQYF. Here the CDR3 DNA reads TGTGCCAGCAGTGGAAGCGGGGATATCTACGAGCAGTACTTC.

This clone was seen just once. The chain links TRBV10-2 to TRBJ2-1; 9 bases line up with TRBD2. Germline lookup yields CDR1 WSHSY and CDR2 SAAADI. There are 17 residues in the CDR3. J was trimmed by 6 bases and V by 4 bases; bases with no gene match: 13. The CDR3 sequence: CASSGYSGRTVPNEQFF. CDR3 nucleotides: TGCGCCAGCAGTGGGTACAGCGGGAGGACGGTGCCCAATGAGCAGTTCTTC.

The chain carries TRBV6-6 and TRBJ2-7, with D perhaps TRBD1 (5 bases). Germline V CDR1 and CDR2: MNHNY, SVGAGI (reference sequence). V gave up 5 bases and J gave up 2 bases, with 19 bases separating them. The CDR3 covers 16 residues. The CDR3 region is CASSPPGHGLTYEQYF. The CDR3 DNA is TGTGCCAGCAGTCCCCCTGGACACGGTCTGACCTACGAGCAGTACTTC.

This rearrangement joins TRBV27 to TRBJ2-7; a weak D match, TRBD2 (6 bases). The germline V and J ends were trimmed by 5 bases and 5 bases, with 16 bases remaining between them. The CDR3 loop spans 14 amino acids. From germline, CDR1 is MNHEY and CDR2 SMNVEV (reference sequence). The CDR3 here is CASSPYLRGNEQYF. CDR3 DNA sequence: TGTGCCAGCAGTCCCTACTTACGGGGGAACGAGCAGTACTTC.

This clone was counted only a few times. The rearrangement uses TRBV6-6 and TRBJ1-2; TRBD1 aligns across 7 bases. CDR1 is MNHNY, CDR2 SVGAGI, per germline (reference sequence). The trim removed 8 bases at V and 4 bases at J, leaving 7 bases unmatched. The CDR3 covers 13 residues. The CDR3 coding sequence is TGTGCCAGCTCACAGGGGCGGATCTATGGCTACACCTTC. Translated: CASSQGRIYGYTF.

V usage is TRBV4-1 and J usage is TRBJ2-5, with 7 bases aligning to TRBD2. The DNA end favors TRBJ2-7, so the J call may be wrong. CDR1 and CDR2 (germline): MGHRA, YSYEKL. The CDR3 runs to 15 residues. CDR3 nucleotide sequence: TGCGCCAGCAGCCAGGAACTTCGGACTAGCTACGAGCAGTACTTC. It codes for CASSQELRTSYEQYF.

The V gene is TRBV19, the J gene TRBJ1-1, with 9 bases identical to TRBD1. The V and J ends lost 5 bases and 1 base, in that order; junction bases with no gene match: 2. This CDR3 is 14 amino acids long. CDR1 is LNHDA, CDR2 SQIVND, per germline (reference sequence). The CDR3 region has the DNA TGTGCCAGTAGTTTGGGACAGGGGAACACTGAAGCTTTCTTT. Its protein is CASSLGQGNTEAFF.

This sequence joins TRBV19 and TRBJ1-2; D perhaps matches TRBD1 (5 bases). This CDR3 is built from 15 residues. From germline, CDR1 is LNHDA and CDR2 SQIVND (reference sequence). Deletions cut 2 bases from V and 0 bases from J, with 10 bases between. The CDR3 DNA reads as TGTGCCAGTAGTATACAAGGGGTATCTAACTATGGCTACACCTTC. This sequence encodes CASSIQGVSNYGYTF.

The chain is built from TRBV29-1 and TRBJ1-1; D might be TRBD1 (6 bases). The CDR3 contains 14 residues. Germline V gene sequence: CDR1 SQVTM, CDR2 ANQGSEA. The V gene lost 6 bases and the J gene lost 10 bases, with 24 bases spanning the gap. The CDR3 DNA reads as TGCAGCGTAGTCCAGCAGGGGACCCTACAAGGAGCTTTCTTT. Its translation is CSVVQQGTLQGAFF.

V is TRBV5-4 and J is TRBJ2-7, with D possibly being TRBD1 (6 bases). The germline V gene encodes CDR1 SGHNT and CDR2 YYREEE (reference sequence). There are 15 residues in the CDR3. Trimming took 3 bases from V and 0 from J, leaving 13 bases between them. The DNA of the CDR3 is TGTGCCAGCAGCTATTCGACAGGAGCCTCCTACGAGCAGTACTTC. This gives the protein CASSYSTGASYEQYF.

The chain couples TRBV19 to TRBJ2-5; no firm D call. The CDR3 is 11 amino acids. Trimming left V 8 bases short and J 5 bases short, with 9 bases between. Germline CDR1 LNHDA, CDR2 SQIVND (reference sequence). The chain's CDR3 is CASAQLETQYF. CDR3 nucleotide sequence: TGTGCCAGTGCTCAACTCGAGACCCAGTACTTC.

CDR3 sequence: CASSRDRGQETQYF. The CDR3 DNA reads as TGCGCCAGCAGCCGGGACAGGGGGCAAGAGACCCAGTACTTC. The chain joins TRBV5-1 to TRBJ2-5; 11 nucleotides line up with TRBD1. V trimming: 4 bases; J trimming: 2 bases; junction bases outside the gene matches: 1. This CDR3 comprises 14 residues. Germline-derived CDR1 and CDR2 are SGHRS and YFSETQ.

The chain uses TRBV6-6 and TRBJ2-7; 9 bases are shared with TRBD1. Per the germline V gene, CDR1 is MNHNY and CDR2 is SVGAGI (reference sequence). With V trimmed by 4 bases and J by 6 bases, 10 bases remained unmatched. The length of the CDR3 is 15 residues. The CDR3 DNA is TGTGCCAGCAGTTTACAGGGGGCGAGTTGGAGCGAGCAGTACTTC. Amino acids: CASSLQGASWSEQYF.

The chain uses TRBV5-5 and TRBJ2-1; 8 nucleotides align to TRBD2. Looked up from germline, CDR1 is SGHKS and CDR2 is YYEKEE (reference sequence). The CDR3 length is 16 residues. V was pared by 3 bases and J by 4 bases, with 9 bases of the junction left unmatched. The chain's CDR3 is CASSWVGERGYNEQFF. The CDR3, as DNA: TGTGCCAGCAGCTGGGTGGGCGAGCGGGGGTACAATGAGCAGTTCTTC.

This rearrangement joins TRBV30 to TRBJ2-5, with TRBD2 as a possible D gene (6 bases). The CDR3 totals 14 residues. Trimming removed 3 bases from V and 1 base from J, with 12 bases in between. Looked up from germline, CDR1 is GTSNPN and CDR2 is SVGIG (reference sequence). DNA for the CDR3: TGTGCCTGGAGACGGCGGGACCCCCAAGAGACCCAGTACTTC. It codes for CAWRRRDPQETQYF. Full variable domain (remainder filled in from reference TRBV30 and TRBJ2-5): SQTIHQWPATLVQPVGSPLSLECTVEGTSNPNLYWYRQAAGRGLQLLFYSVGIGQISSEVPQNLSASRPQDRQFILSSKKLLLSDSGFYLCAWRRRDPQETQYFGPGTRLLVL.

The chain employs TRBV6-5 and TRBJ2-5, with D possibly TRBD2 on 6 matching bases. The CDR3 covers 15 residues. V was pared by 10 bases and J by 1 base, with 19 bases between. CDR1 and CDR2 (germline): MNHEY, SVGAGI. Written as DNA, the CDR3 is TGTGCCATCCGAGAGTTGGGGGGTTCCCAAGAGACCCAGTACTTC. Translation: CAIRELGGSQETQYF.

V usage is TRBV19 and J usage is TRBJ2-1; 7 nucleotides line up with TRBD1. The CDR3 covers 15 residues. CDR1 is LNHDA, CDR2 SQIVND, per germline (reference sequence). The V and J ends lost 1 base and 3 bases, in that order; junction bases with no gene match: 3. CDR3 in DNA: TGTGCCAGTAGTATAGGAGACAGGGACTACAATGAGCAGTTCTTC. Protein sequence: CASSIGDRDYNEQFF.

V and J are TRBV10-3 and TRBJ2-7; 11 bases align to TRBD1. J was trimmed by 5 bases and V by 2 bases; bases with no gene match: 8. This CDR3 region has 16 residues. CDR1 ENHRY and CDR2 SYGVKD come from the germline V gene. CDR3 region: CAISETGTGGDNEQYF. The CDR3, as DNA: TGTGCCATCAGTGAGACGGGGACAGGGGGGGACAACGAGCAGTACTTC.

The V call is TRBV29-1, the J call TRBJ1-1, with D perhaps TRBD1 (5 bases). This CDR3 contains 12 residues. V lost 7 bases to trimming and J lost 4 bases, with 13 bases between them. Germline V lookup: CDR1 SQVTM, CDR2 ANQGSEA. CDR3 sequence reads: CSAPTGGTEAFF. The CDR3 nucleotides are TGCAGCGCCCCGACGGGGGGCACTGAAGCTTTCTTT.

DNA for the CDR3: TGTGCCAGCTCACGACGACAGGTGTTCCTAGAGACCCAGTACTTC. Encoded protein: CASSRRQVFLETQYF. The rearrangement links TRBV18 to TRBJ2-5, with a possible D match to TRBD1 (6 bases). CDR3 size: 15 residues. CDR1 and CDR2 (germline): KGHSH, LQKENI. Between the trimmed V and J ends, which lost 4 bases and 4 bases, there was a span of 16 bases. Full variable domain (outside the CDR3, taken from reference TRBV18 and TRBJ2-5): NAGVMQNPRHLVRRRGQEARLRCSPMKGHSHVYWYRQLPEEGLKFMVYLQKENIIDESGMPKERFSAEFPKEGPSILRIQQVVRGDSAAYFCASSRRQVFLETQYFGPGTRLLVL.

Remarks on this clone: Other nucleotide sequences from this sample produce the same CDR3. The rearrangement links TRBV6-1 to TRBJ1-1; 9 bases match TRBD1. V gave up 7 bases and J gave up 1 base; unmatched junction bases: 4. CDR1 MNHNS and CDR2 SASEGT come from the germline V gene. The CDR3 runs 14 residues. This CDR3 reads CASTPTGGNTEAFF. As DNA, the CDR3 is TGTGCCAGCACCCCGACAGGGGGGAACACTGAAGCTTTCTTT.

The CDR3 here is CASSLLAGGPHNEQFF. CDR3 sequence (DNA): TGTGCCAGCAGCCTACTAGCGGGGGGACCACACAATGAGCAGTTCTTC. The rearrangement joins TRBV5-6 to TRBJ2-1; TRBD2 agrees at 12 bases. Trimming at V came to 4 bases and at J to 5 bases, leaving 7 bases not matched to a gene. From germline, CDR1 is SGHDT and CDR2 YYEEEE. The CDR3 is 16 residues long.

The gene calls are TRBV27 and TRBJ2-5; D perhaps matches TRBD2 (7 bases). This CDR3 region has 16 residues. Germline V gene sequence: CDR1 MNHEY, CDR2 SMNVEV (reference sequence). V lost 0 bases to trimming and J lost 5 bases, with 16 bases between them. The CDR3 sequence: CASSLSGGAPIETQYF. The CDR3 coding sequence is TGTGCCAGCAGTTTATCTGGGGGGGCGCCTATTGAGACCCAGTACTTC.

The CDR3 is CASSLAPPGQPPEKLFF. CDR3 DNA sequence: TGTGCCAGCAGCTTAGCCCCCCCGGGACAGCCCCCTGAAAAACTGTTTTTT. The V gene is TRBV7-9, the J gene TRBJ1-4, with 7 positions matching TRBD1. With 0 bases clipped from V and 7 bases from J, the junction kept 11 bases outside the gene matches. Germline V CDR1 and CDR2: SEHNR, FQNEAQ (reference sequence). CDR3 length: 17 amino acids.

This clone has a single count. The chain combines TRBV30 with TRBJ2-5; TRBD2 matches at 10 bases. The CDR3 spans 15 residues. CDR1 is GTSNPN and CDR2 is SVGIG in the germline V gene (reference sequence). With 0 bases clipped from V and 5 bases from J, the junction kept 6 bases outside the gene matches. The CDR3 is CAWSVTSGVSETQYF. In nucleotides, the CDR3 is TGTGCCTGGAGTGTAACTAGCGGGGTGTCTGAGACCCAGTACTTC.

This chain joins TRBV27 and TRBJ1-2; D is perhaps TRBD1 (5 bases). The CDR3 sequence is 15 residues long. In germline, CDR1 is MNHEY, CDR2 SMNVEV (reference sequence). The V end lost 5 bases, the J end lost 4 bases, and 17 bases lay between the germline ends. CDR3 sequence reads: CASSIRLTAFYGYTF. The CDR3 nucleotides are TGTGCCAGCAGTATTCGCTTGACAGCCTTCTATGGCTACACCTTC.